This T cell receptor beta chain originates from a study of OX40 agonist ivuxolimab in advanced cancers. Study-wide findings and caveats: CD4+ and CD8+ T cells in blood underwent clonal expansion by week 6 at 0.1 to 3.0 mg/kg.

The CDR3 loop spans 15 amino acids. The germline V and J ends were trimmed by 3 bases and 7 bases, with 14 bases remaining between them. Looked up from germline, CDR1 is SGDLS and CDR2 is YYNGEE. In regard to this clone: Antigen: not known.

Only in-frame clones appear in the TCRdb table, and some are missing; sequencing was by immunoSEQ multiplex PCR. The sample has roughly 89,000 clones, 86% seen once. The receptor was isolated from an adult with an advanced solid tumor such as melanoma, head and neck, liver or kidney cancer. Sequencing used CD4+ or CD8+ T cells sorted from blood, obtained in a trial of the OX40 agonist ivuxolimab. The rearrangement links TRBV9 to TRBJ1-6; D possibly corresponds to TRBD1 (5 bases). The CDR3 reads CASSATGTPNSPLHF. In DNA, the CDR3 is TGTGCCAGCAGCGCGACCGGGACGCCAAATTCACCCCTCCACTTT. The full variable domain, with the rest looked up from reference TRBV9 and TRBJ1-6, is DSGVTQTPKHLITATGQRVTLRCSPRSGDLSVYWYQQSLDQGLQFLIQYYNGEERAKGNILERFSAQQFPDLHSELNLSSLELGDSALYFCASSATGTPNSPLHFGNGTRLTVT.